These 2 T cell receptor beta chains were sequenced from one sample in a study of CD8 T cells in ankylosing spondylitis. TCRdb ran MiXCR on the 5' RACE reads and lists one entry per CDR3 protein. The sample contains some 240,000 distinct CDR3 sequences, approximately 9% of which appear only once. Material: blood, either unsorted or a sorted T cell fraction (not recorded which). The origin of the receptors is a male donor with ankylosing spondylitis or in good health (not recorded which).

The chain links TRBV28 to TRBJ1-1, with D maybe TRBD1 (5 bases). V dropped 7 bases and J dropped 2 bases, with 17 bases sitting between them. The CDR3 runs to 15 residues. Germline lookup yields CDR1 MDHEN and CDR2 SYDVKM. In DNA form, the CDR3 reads TGTGCCAGCACCCCGACGGGCAGGGCCAACACTGAAGCTTTCTTT. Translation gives CASTPTGRANTEAFF.

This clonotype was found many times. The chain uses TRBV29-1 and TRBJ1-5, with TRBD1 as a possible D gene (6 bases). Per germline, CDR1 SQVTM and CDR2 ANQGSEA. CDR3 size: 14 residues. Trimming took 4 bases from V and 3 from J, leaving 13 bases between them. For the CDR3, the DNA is TGCAGCGTTGCCCCGACAGGTATCAATCAGCCCCAGCATTTT. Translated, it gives CSVAPTGINQPQHF.